This T cell receptor (beta chain) emerged from a study of regulatory T cells in long-lasting Graves disease (dated by TCRdb to about 2021). About the study as a whole: Newly diagnosed Graves' disease patients had taken antithyroid drugs for less than 3 months. Patients with persistent Graves' disease were compared with patients with newly diagnosed Graves' disease using TCR sequencing and RNA sequencing of peripheral blood. The study was registered as a clinical trial and conducted in China. A total of around 35 samples underwent TCR sequencing: some 13 from persistent and roughly 20 from newly diagnosed Graves' disease patients.

Broader findings and caveats from the paper: The study examined only peripheral blood because the primary lesion, thyroid tissue, could not be accessed. Persistent patients shared more public clonotypes among themselves (around 3,000) than newly diagnosed patients did (approximately 970). TRBV28, TRBJ1-2 and TRBJ2-5 were preferentially used in persistent disease, while TRBV20-1 and TRBJ2-1 were favored in newly diagnosed disease. Sequencing and analysis were limited to the TCR beta chain. As a limitation, the authors acknowledged that the small sample size may reduce accuracy. Lower TCR Shannon entropy and fewer highly expanded clones were observed in persistent Graves' disease patients than in newly diagnosed patients, which suggested clonal expansion.

Regarding this clonotype: Its antigen remains undetermined. Base-call qualities are not available, and no considerably larger clone is one nucleotide away.

Library method: multiplex PCR. Sequencing used an Illumina HiSeq 4000. CDR3 regions were amplified by Arm-PCR with iRepertoire HTBI primers to construct TCR beta libraries. Before sequencing, the PCR products underwent gel purification. Per the authors' processing: Gene usage analysis of CDR3 amino acid clonotypes used the approximately 62 TRBV and about 14 TRBJ segments found across samples. COPE and FqMerger were used to merge the filtered high-quality paired reads into contigs. Contigs were aligned with BLAST to IMGT TRBV, TRBD and TRBJ reference genes, and CDR3 was defined per IMGT. Highly expanded clones were defined as clonotypes with a frequency above 0.1%. Repertoire diversity was measured by Shannon entropy, and V-J evenness by the Gini coefficient. A clonotype was considered public if more than one individual shared it. TCRdb took the public reads, trimmed them with fastp at Q25, ran MiXCR for clone calling and kept in-frame beta chains. Entries are consolidated by CDR3 protein sequence, retaining the most common genes and DNA. The authors' filters were not applied to this entry. For this sample the table gives fewer than 550,000 distinct CDR3 sequences, of which roughly 17% were detected only once. The ten largest clones represent 20% to 25% of the sample.

What the time point label conveys for this sample: newly diagnosed GD, antithyroid drugs for less than 3 months. RNA was extracted from PBMCs in TRIzol for both TCR sequencing and RNA sequencing. The diagnosis of Graves' disease followed American Thyroid Association guidelines. Patients for the study were recruited at an endocrinology department in Xi'an, China. Each patient gave about 9.1 milliliters of peripheral blood, collected in an EDTA anticoagulant tube. PBMCs were isolated by Ficoll Paque Plus density gradient separation without further T cell sorting. An Agilent 2100 Bioanalyzer and agarose gel were used to assess RNA quality, and a NanoDrop 2000 was used to measure RNA concentration. Trimming costs V 4 bases and J 5 bases, and their ends lie 9 bases apart. The CDR3 runs 13 residues from the cysteine to the phenylalanine. The only DNA kept is the CDR3, 39 bases in frame from the first base. As encoded in the germline V gene (reference sequence), CDR1 is SGHKS while CDR2 is YYEKEE.

These data also formed part of another study, on T cells in Graves' hyperthyroidism and ophthalmopathy. Reported in the second study: Graves' hyperthyroidism was defined as stable when no progression to ophthalmopathy occurred over 18 months of follow-up. Hyperthyroidism patients were aged 18 to 65 years and newly diagnosed, with disease duration of less than 2 months. Any patient with an uncontrolled infection, another autoimmune disease, pregnancy or lactation was excluded. Diagnoses relied on clinical symptoms, serum thyroxine and TRAb, thyroid ultrasound and orbital computed tomography. The TCR CDR3 was subjected to a first round of RT-PCR using the HTBI primer set and the Qiagen OneStep RT-PCR kit. Most expanded thyroid clonotypes (frequency above 0.001) were also detected in blood, suggesting blood repertoires may reflect thyroid immune responses. A model built on a 13 V-J signature distinguished ophthalmopathy from stable hyperthyroidism, reaching roughly 88% sensitivity and around 81% specificity in cross-validation and 80%/75% in testing. In validation, progression to ophthalmopathy was predicted by the model with around 70% sensitivity and 72.22% specificity, a median of around 6.5 months before onset. To identify distinguishing TCR V-J signatures, a discovery cohort of about 100 patients was used, comprising 43 with Graves' ophthalmopathy and under 60 with stable Graves' hyperthyroidism. Whether ophthalmopathy could be predicted prospectively was tested in an independent validation cohort made up of 18 hyperthyroidism patients plus 17 patients who later progressed to ophthalmopathy. For training and testing, the 95 to 100 patients in the discovery cohort were randomly divided in a 7:3 ratio. Thyroid tissue and blood T-cell repertoires from about six Graves' hyperthyroidism patients were also compared in the study. After sampling, hyperthyroidism patients received methimazole starting at 30 mg daily, and ophthalmopathy patients received high-dose intravenous methylprednisolone. A second multiplex PCR round built the libraries, followed by size selection and purification. Sequencing of the libraries was done on an Illumina HiSeq2000 using paired-end 100 bp reads. Raw data were processed with SOAPnuke, discarding reads with adapters, uncalled bases, mean Phred below 15, or no exact constant-primer or identifier match. COPE v1.2.5 was used to merge the high-quality paired reads, and each unique nucleotide sequence was defined as a clonotype. MiTCR v1.1 was used to align the clonotypes against IMGT TRBV, TRBD and TRBJ reference segments. Analysis was restricted to V-J combinations with a frequency above 0.0001, which covered roughly 99% of repertoires. The TCS score was defined as the ratio of F50 (clonal expansion) to E x V (chaos), calculated using BLOSUM62-based TCRdist between CDR3 peptides within each V-J. Welch's t-statistics and random forest reduced 450 to 600 V-J features to under 15, which were used in a naive Bayes classifier (R e1071). No statistical method was used to set the sample size in advance, and investigators knew the group allocation. According to the paper, TCR Vbeta CDR3 sequencing was carried out on some 130 peripheral blood samples, which came from some 41 ophthalmopathy, around 74 hyperthyroidism and some 17 progressor patients.

Here the sequenced sample was peripheral blood mononuclear cells (PBMCs), taken at new diagnosis, from a patient treated with antithyroid drugs. The clonotype originates from a woman aged 18-29 years with Graves disease. Donor details come from another sample of the same person, matched by shared clones. The rearranged chain carries TRBV5-5 and TRBJ1-4; TRBD1 is a possible D gene, resting on 5 matching bases. The CDR3 region reads CASSPGPNEKLFF. The nucleotides are TGTGCCAGCAGCCCGGGGCCCAATGAAAAACTGTTTTTT.